The 12 T cell receptor beta chains given below trace back to one sample, sequenced in a study of blood T cell repertoires in COVID-19. Data came from immunoSEQ multiplex PCR; TCRdb stores just in-frame clones and leaves some out. The sample records some 200,000 clones, less than 85% being singletons. Sequencing input: PBMCs or T cells enriched from blood (not recorded which). These receptors were taken from a woman in her sixties or seventies with acute COVID-19.

The chain couples TRBV19 to TRBJ2-3, with 9 positions matching TRBD2. The CDR3 runs 16 residues. Germline lookup yields CDR1 LNHDA and CDR2 SQIVND (reference sequence). J lost 2 bases, V lost 3 bases, and 6 bases had no gene match. Written as DNA, the CDR3 is TGTGCCAGTAGTATTAACCCGGGACTAGCCACAGATACGCAGTATTTT. It encodes CASSINPGLATDTQYF. Full variable domain (rest looked up from reference TRBV19 and TRBJ2-3): DGGITQSPKYLFRKEGQNVTLSCEQNLNHDAMYWYRQDPGQGLRLIYYSQIVNDFQKGDIAEGYSVSREKKESFPLTVTSAQKNPTAFYLCASSINPGLATDTQYFGPGTRLTVL.

The genes are TRBV7-2 and TRBJ2-1; a possible D gene is TRBD2 (5 bases). Trimming pared 3 bases from V and 9 bases from J, leaving 18 bases between. Germline lookup yields CDR1 SGHTA and CDR2 FQGNSA. The CDR3 spans 15 residues. CDR3: CASSFDGGYSSEQFF. DNA for the CDR3: TGTGCCAGCAGCTTTGACGGAGGATATAGTAGTGAGCAGTTCTTC.

The gene calls are TRBV7-2 and TRBJ2-3; TRBD2 matches 10 bases. CDR3 length equals 16 residues. The germline V gene has CDR1 SGHTA and CDR2 FQGNSA. With V trimmed by 1 base and J by 6 bases, 7 bases remained unmatched. The CDR3 sequence is CASSLELAGSDDTQYF. As DNA, the CDR3 is TGTGCCAGCAGCTTAGAACTAGCGGGATCTGACGATACGCAGTATTTT.

The chain couples TRBV4-3 to TRBJ1-4; D may be TRBD1 (6 bases). V lost 4 bases and J 7 bases, leaving 13 bases between the germline ends. The CDR3 consists of 14 residues. Germline loops: CDR1 LGHNA, CDR2 YSLEER. CDR3 coding DNA: TGCGCCAGCAGCCGGGGGGGGCACGGTGAAAAACTGTTTTTT. Translating it yields CASSRGGHGEKLFF.

The J gene is TRBJ2-3, the V gene TRBV6-2 or TRBV6-3; D call uncertain. Germline lookup yields CDR1 MNHEY and CDR2 SVGEGT. The CDR3 extends over 11 amino acids. Trimming took 5 bases from V and 5 from J, leaving 5 bases between them. CDR3 amino acids: CASSRGDTQYF. CDR3 coding DNA: TGTGCCAGCAGTCGCGGAGATACGCAGTATTTT.

The chain is built from TRBV30 and TRBJ1-1; D is perhaps TRBD1 (5 bases). The germline V and J ends were trimmed by 1 base and 4 bases, with 10 bases remaining between them. From germline, CDR1 is GTSNPN and CDR2 SVGIG (reference sequence). This CDR3 has 13 amino acids. CDR3 protein: CAWSETGRTEAFF. The DNA of the CDR3 is TGTGCCTGGAGTGAAACAGGTCGCACTGAAGCTTTCTTT.

This sequence joins TRBV19 and TRBJ2-2, with 10 bases identical to TRBD2. The germline V gene has CDR1 LNHDA and CDR2 SQIVND (reference sequence). This CDR3 is built from 15 residues. V was clipped by 7 bases and J by 4 bases; unmatched bases: 6. The CDR3 loop is CASTLAGAGTGELFF. In nucleotides, the CDR3 is TGTGCCAGTACGCTAGCGGGAGCCGGCACCGGGGAGCTGTTTTTT.

The CDR3 nucleotides read TGTGCCAGCACGGACAGGCTTGAGTGCACCTTC. Translation gives CASTDRLECTF. The gene calls are TRBV12-3 or TRBV12-4 and TRBJ1-2; 7 bases align to TRBD1. V was clipped by 7 bases and J by 13 bases; unmatched bases: 9. CDR3 length equals 11 residues.

V gene TRBV4-3 combines with J gene TRBJ2-5; TRBD1 matches at 7 bases. The germline CDR1 and CDR2 sequences are LGHNA and YSLEER. CDR3 size: 13 residues. V was pared by 0 bases and J by 5 bases, with 0 bases of the junction left unmatched. This chain's CDR3 is CASSQDRGETQYF. CDR3 DNA sequence: TGCGCCAGCAGCCAAGACAGGGGGGAGACCCAGTACTTC.

This clone was picked up one time. The chain combines TRBV6-5 with TRBJ1-6; D not resolved. Deletions cut 10 bases from V and 6 bases from J, with 16 bases between. The CDR3 covers 14 residues. The germline V gene encodes CDR1 MNHEY and CDR2 SVGAGI. The CDR3 reads CATQKRGSNSPLHF. CDR3 DNA sequence: TGTGCCACTCAAAAGCGCGGTAGTAATTCACCCCTCCACTTT.

This chain links TRBV10-3 with TRBJ1-2; a possible D gene is TRBD1 (5 bases). The germline CDR1 and CDR2 sequences are ENHRY and SYGVKD. V lost 1 base to trimming and J lost 5 bases, with 23 bases between them. The CDR3 loop spans 18 amino acids. In nucleotides, the CDR3 is TGTGCCATCAGTGAGTGGGCAGGGCGAACCAGATTGCCTTATGGCTACACCTTC. Protein: CAISEWAGRTRLPYGYTF.

The CDR3: CATSRDRSGELFF. The CDR3 DNA reads TGTGCCACCAGCAGAGATAGGAGCGGGGAGCTGTTTTTT. V and J are TRBV15 and TRBJ2-2, with D unclear. Trimming removed 0 bases from V and 7 bases from J, with 6 bases in between. Germline V gene lookup returns CDR1 LNHNV and CDR2 YYDKDF (reference sequence). The CDR3 has 13 amino acids.